What follows are 16 T cell receptor beta chains derived from one specimen sequenced in a study of PD-1 blockade in classical Hodgkin lymphoma. Each of the patients experienced relapse following autologous stem cell transplantation, and their brentuximab vedotin exposure differed. Only in-frame clones appear in the TCRdb table, and some are missing; sequencing was by immunoSEQ multiplex PCR. The table lists about 43,000 clones, roughly 72% of them singletons. Material: peripheral blood mononuclear cells (PBMCs), obtained before the second cycle of nivolumab. The receptors here all came from a human donor with classical Hodgkin lymphoma.

This clone has only a few counts. V gene TRBV30 combines with J gene TRBJ1-1; D not certain. The ends were cut back, 2 bases at V and 1 base at J, with 5 bases in the middle. CDR1 and CDR2 from the germline V gene are GTSNPN and SVGIG (reference sequence). The CDR3 loop spans 12 amino acids. CDR3 sequence reads: CAWSPGNTEAFF. The CDR3 coding sequence is TGTGCCTGGAGTCCTGGGAACACTGAAGCTTTCTTT.

The chain is built from TRBV6-1 and TRBJ2-1; D perhaps matches TRBD2 (6 bases). Germline CDR1 reads MNHNS; CDR2 reads SASEGT. The CDR3 sequence is 15 residues long. Trimming removed 3 bases at V and 0 bases at J, with 9 bases between. The CDR3: CASSDLEGSYNEQFF. As DNA, the CDR3 is TGTGCCAGCAGTGATCTGGAGGGCTCCTACAATGAGCAGTTCTTC.

The chain combines TRBV9 with TRBJ1-6; D is uncertain. This CDR3 contains 15 residues. V lost 4 bases, J lost 7 bases, and 15 bases lay in between. Germline loops: CDR1 SGDLS, CDR2 YYNGEE. The CDR3 nucleotides read TGTGCCAGCAGCCTAACGGGGAGCGGGAATTCACCCCTCCACTTT. This translates into CASSLTGSGNSPLHF.

The chain links TRBV13 to TRBJ1-1; D is possibly TRBD1 (5 bases). Per the germline V gene, CDR1 is PRHDT and CDR2 is FYEKMQ (reference sequence). The CDR3 runs 12 residues. V was shortened by 0 bases and J by 11 bases, with 10 bases between the two germline ends. The chain's CDR3 is CASSLGGREAFF. CDR3 DNA sequence: TGTGCCAGCAGCTTAGGGGGGCGAGAGGCTTTCTTT.

V usage is TRBV27 and J usage is TRBJ2-2, with unresolved D. Trimming removed 5 bases from V and 0 bases from J, with 19 bases in between. CDR1 is MNHEY and CDR2 is SMNVEV in the germline V gene (reference sequence). The CDR3 covers 18 residues. The CDR3 is CASSLSLSAVANTGELFF. CDR3 DNA sequence: TGTGCCAGCAGTCTGTCGTTAAGTGCGGTAGCGAACACCGGGGAGCTGTTTTTT.

The CDR3 DNA follows: TGTGCCAGCAGCTTATATGCAGGGACTAACTATGGCTACACCTTC. Amino acid sequence: CASSLYAGTNYGYTF. This chain connects TRBV7-9 to TRBJ1-2, with D possibly TRBD1 on 5 matching bases. The CDR3 contains 15 residues. V was shortened by 2 bases and J by 0 bases, with 10 bases between the two germline ends. Germline CDR1 reads SEHNR; CDR2 reads FQNEAQ (reference sequence).

This clone appeared a few times. The gene calls are TRBV10-3 and TRBJ2-2; 7 bases line up with TRBD1. In germline, CDR1 is ENHRY, CDR2 SYGVKD. This CDR3 is 13 amino acids long. CDR3 coding DNA: TGTGGGCTTCGACAGGGCAACACCGGGGAGCTGTTTTTT. It encodes CGLRQGNTGELFF.

This clone was recorded once. This specimen includes other DNA sequences encoding the same CDR3. This rearrangement joins TRBV9 to TRBJ2-2, with D perhaps given as TRBD1 or TRBD2 (5 bases each). V lost 0 bases and J lost 5, with 5 bases in between. The germline V gene has CDR1 SGDLS and CDR2 YYNGEE. The CDR3 length is 13 residues. The CDR3 coding sequence is TGTGCCAGCAGCGTAGGGGGGACCGGGGAGCTGTTTTTT. It codes for CASSVGGTGELFF.

The chain carries TRBV2 and TRBJ1-3, with D possibly TRBD1 on 5 matching bases. The CDR3 extends over 16 amino acids. The germline V gene has CDR1 SNHLY and CDR2 FYNNEI. V was shortened by 5 bases and J by 0 bases, with 14 bases between the two germline ends. This chain's CDR3 is CASSYWDFYSGNTIYF. Written as DNA, the CDR3 is TGTGCCAGCAGTTATTGGGACTTCTACTCTGGAAACACCATATATTTT.

This clone was seen only a few times. V usage is TRBV6-4 and J usage is TRBJ2-5, with 7 bases lining up with TRBD1. The CDR3 totals 11 residues. After removal of 8 bases from V and 5 bases from J, the junction contained 2 bases not matched to a gene. The germline V gene encodes CDR1 MRHNA and CDR2 SNTAGT. The CDR3 here is CASPTGETQYF. DNA of the CDR3: TGTGCCAGCCCGACAGGGGAGACCCAGTACTTC.

The rearrangement uses TRBV9 and TRBJ1-2, with D possibly being TRBD1 (6 bases). CDR1 is SGDLS, CDR2 YYNGEE, per germline. V lost 3 bases to trimming and J lost 3 bases, with 18 bases between them. The CDR3 length is 16 residues. Written as DNA, the CDR3 is TGTGCCAGCAGCGCCGAGTTGAGGGGGTACGACTATGGCTACACCTTC. Amino acids: CASSAELRGYDYGYTF.

The chain links TRBV10-3 to TRBJ1-1; D might be TRBD1 (5 bases). Trimming pared 6 bases from V and 3 bases from J, leaving 5 bases between. The CDR3 sequence is 11 residues long. The V gene's germline CDR1 is ENHRY and CDR2 SYGVKD. In DNA, the CDR3 is TGTGCCATCAGGGGGGACACTGAAGCTTTCTTT. Its protein product is CAIRGDTEAFF.

This clone was counted once. The rearrangement joins TRBV25-1 to TRBJ2-1, with D perhaps matching TRBD1 or TRBD2 (5 bases each). V was trimmed by 0 bases and J by 5 bases, leaving 11 bases between them. Germline V CDR1 and CDR2: MGHDK, SYGVNS. CDR3 length: 15 residues. The CDR3 DNA reads as TGTGCCAGCAGTGAATACCGGGGCCAACACAATGAGCAGTTCTTC. This gives the protein CASSEYRGQHNEQFF.

The rearrangement uses TRBV7-2 and TRBJ2-7, with no clear D. Per germline, CDR1 SGHTA and CDR2 FQGNSA. The V end lost 2 bases, the J end lost 3 bases, and 8 bases lay between the germline ends. This CDR3 has 13 residues. For the CDR3, the DNA is TGTGCCAGCAGCTTATATCAAGTCTACGAGCAGTACTTC. It codes for CASSLYQVYEQYF.

The J gene is TRBJ2-3, the V gene TRBV7-3; no firm D call. The V gene lost 5 bases and the J gene lost 0 bases, with 6 bases spanning the gap. Germline V lookup: CDR1 SGHTA, CDR2 FQGTGA. The CDR3 is 13 amino acids. Here the CDR3 DNA reads TGTGCCAGCAGCCCGGACAGCACAGATACGCAGTATTTT. Translated, it gives CASSPDSTDTQYF.

The rearrangement links TRBV9 to TRBJ2-1, with 13 bases identical to TRBD2. J was trimmed by 7 bases and V by 0 bases; bases with no gene match: 7. From germline, CDR1 is SGDLS and CDR2 YYNGEE. The CDR3 loop spans 17 amino acids. CDR3 region: CASSVDPGLAGQNEQFF. The CDR3 DNA is TGTGCCAGCAGCGTAGACCCGGGACTAGCGGGACAGAATGAGCAGTTCTTC.